This TCR beta chain originates from a study of blood T cells in healthy people across ages. A sample-barcoded 5' primer and a J-beta primer mix were used in a second PCR of about 7 to 12 cycles. MiXCR, applied by TCRdb to the 5' RACE reads, yields one record per CDR3 protein. Of approximately 1,000,000 distinct CDR3 sequences in the sample, roughly two fifths were seen once. Germline assignment: CDR1 SQVTM and CDR2 ANQGSEA. Trimming left V 4 bases short and J 2 bases short, with 9 bases between. This CDR3 is 13 amino acids long. This receptor was obtained from a man aged 18 to 30 in good health. Sequences were obtained from blood. The chain combines TRBV29-1 with TRBJ1-5, with D perhaps TRBD1 (5 bases). The CDR3 loop is CSVAVGGNQPQHF. The CDR3 DNA reads as TGCAGCGTTGCAGTAGGGGGCAATCAGCCCCAGCATTTT.